The rows below give T cell receptor beta chains drawn from one sample of a study of cytomegalovirus exposure and HLA in healthy donors. Produced via immunoSEQ multiplex PCR; TCRdb's table is partial and in-frame only. The sample carries 110,000 to 150,000 clones, less than 9.5% recorded once. Sequencing was done on a sample of PBMCs. These receptors were taken from a male donor in good health and CMV-seronegative. Each CDR3 is given with its conserved first and last residue.

>15|TRBV7-2|TRBJ2-5
CASSFRGGASETQYF
>14|TRBV4-1|TRBJ1-6
CASSRGSYNSPLHF
>13|TRBV4-1|TRBJ1-2
CASSQEGGAGYTF
>16|TRBV5-1|TRBJ2-3
CASSLGLAGAPDTQYF
>16|TRBV13|TRBJ2-7
CASSSGRTGGIYEQYF
>15|TRBV2|TRBJ1-2
CASTMGQGGNYGYTF
>13|TRBV5-1|TRBJ1-1
CASSSQVNTEAFF
>18|TRBV7-2|TRBJ1-5
CASSQIGRGGASNQPQHF
>19|TRBV5-1|TRBJ2-3
CASSHDPTGKDGFTDTQYF
>13|TRBV28|TRBJ1-2
CASSPRIKDGYTF
>11|TRBV29-1|TRBJ1-2
CSVGWGDGYTF
>15|TRBV10-3|TRBJ1-1
CAISGLGTGSTEAFF
>15|TRBV7-2|TRBJ1-2
CASTPSGGTNYGYTF
>15|TRBV7-8|TRBJ1-4
CASSLAGTANEKLFF
>14|TRBV6-1|TRBJ1-5
CASSENFGGQPQHF
>13|TRBV7-2|TRBJ2-7
CASSPSTGGKQYF
>15|TRBV6-1|TRBJ1-1
CASSRPQGGDAEAFF
>15|TRBV10-1|TRBJ1-4
CASSPYRATNEKLFF
>13|TRBV9|TRBJ1-1
CASSVDSNTEAFF
>17|TRBV7-9|TRBJ2-1
CASSGGRVGSAYNEQFF
>16|TRBV4-1|TRBJ2-7
CASSQSSGIPAYEQYF
>15|TRBV9|TRBJ2-3
CASSPRVGAPDTQYF
>15|TRBV7-6|TRBJ2-2
CASSLVGQGTGELFF
>14|TRBV9|TRBJ1-3
CASSVQDSGNTIYF